This TCR beta chain was retrieved from a study of T cells in Graves' hyperthyroidism and ophthalmopathy. Ophthalmopathy patients showed a Clinical Activity Score of at least 3, NOSPECS grade of at least 4 and duration under 3 months. Findings and caveats of the study: Separating ophthalmopathy from stable hyperthyroidism was achieved by a 13 V-J model.

This clonotype was seen a few times. Its antigen is not identified. TCR beta CDR3 regions were amplified from RNA. First-round RT-PCR of the TCR CDR3 relied on the HTBI primer set. TCRdb ran MiXCR on the multiplex PCR reads and lists one entry per CDR3 protein. The sample yields roughly 240,000 distinct CDR3 sequences, about 15% seen once. The CDR3 runs to 14 residues. Trimming removed 7 bases at V and 7 bases at J, with 14 bases between. Germline V gene data show CDR1 as MNHNS and CDR2 as SASEGT. The receptor comes from a woman aged 18-35 years with Graves' ophthalmopathy. The V call is TRBV6-1, the J call TRBJ1-6; D gene ambiguous. Sequenced input: blood. The CDR3 loop is CASTRGGSNSPLHF. The CDR3 DNA sequence: TGTGCCAGCACACGCGGAGGATCGAATTCACCCCTCCACTTT.